This T cell receptor (beta chain) was sequenced for a study of shared clonotypes between healthy human individuals. Method: immunoSEQ multiplex PCR; TCRdb's copy keeps in-frame clones and lacks some. This repertoire shows approximately 2,300,000 clones, around 93% found once; its top ten account for 0.3% to 0.45%. Germline V gives CDR1 MGHDK, CDR2 SYGVNS. Trimming removed 11 bases at V and 3 bases at J, with 10 bases between. The CDR3 runs 11 residues. The rearrangement links TRBV25-1 to TRBJ2-5; possibly TRBD2 for D (5 bases). This TCR was recovered from a man younger than 35 in good health. Some clones in this sample may be carry-over from other donors' samples. The specimen was naive CD4+ T cells from PBMCs. Subset: CD45RA+ positively selected. In DNA, the CDR3 is TGTGCCGTAGCGAAAGAAGAGACCCAGTACTTC. Translated, it gives CAVAKEETQYF.